This TCR beta chain is from a study of blood T cell repertoires in COVID-19. Study overall: T cells, B-cell-depleted T cells, or PBMCs provided the cDNA or gDNA that served as material.

Per the germline V gene, CDR1 is SGHTA and CDR2 is FQGTGA. With 4 bases clipped from V and 9 bases from J, the junction kept 7 bases outside the gene matches. The CDR3 loop spans 16 amino acids. This clone appeared once. TCRdb's copy holds only in-frame clones and misses some; the assay was immunoSEQ multiplex PCR. This sample carries approximately 240,000 clones, under 90% of them seen once, and the ten largest clones take 15% to 20%. This receptor was identified in a woman older than 75 with active or convalescent COVID-19. What was sequenced was peripheral blood. The gene calls are TRBV7-3 and TRBJ2-1; 15 bases are shared with TRBD2. The CDR3 spells CASSSTGLAGGGEQFF. CDR3 coding DNA: TGTGCCAGCAGCTCAACGGGACTAGCGGGAGGCGGTGAGCAGTTCTTC.